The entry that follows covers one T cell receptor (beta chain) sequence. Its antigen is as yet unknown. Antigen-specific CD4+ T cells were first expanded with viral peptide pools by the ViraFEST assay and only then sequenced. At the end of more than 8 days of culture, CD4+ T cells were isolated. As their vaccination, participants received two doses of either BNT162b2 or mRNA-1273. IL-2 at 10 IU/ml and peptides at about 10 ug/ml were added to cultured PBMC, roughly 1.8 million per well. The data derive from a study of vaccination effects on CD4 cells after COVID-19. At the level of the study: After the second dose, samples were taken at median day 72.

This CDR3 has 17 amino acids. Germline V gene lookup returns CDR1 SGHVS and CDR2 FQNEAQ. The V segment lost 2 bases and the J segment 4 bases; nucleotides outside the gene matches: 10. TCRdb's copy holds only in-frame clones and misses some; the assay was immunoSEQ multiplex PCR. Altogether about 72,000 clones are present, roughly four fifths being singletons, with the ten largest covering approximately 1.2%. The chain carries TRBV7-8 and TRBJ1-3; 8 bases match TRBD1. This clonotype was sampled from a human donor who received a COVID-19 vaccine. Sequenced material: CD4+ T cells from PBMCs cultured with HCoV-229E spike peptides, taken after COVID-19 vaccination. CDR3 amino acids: CASSLTGTGGAGNTIYF. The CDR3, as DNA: TGTGCCAGCAGCTTAACGGGAACAGGGGGGGCGGGAAACACCATATATTTT.